The 28 T cell receptor beta chains below were found in one sample sequenced in a study of OX40 agonist ivuxolimab in advanced cancers. The table came from immunoSEQ multiplex PCR; TCRdb's copy has only in-frame clones and leaves some out. The sample has 58,000 or so clones; roughly nine tenths are singletons. Sequencing used CD4+ or CD8+ T cells sorted from blood, obtained in a trial of the OX40 agonist ivuxolimab. Every receptor here comes from an adult with an advanced solid tumor such as melanoma, head and neck, liver or kidney cancer.

V gene TRBV4-1 combines with J gene TRBJ2-7, with TRBD1 matching 8 bases. The ends lost 1 base at V and 2 bases at J; junction bases unmatched: 4. CDR1 and CDR2 (germline): MGHRA, YSYEKL. The CDR3 runs 15 residues. The CDR3 bases are TGCGCCAGCAGCCAAGGGAGGACAGGGCCCTACGAGCAGTACTTC. It specifies CASSQGRTGPYEQYF.

This chain joins TRBV7-9 and TRBJ2-7; possibly TRBD2 for D (6 bases). The CDR3 sequence is 14 residues long. The germline gives CDR1 SEHNR, CDR2 FQNEAQ (reference sequence). Trimming stripped 2 bases from V and 0 bases from J, with 8 bases between. The CDR3 nucleotides are TGTGCCAGCAGCTTATCGGGAGCCTCCTACGAGCAGTACTTC. It codes for CASSLSGASYEQYF.

V usage is TRBV30 and J usage is TRBJ1-4; D uncertain. The CDR3 is 13 amino acids. The germline V gene has CDR1 GTSNPN and CDR2 SVGIG (reference sequence). Trimming took off 0 bases at V and 8 bases at J, with 10 bases between the two ends. CDR3 sequence reads: CAWSVLSGEKLFF. Written as DNA, the CDR3 is TGTGCCTGGAGTGTACTTTCCGGGGAAAAACTGTTTTTT.

The chain has TRBV9 and TRBJ2-4; D remains unclear. Trimming took off 1 base at V and 0 bases at J, with 11 bases between the two ends. Germline V gives CDR1 SGDLS, CDR2 YYNGEE. The CDR3 loop spans 16 amino acids. DNA for the CDR3: TGTGCCAGCAGCGTAACTGATGTACTAGCCAAAAACATTCAGTACTTC. Encoded protein: CASSVTDVLAKNIQYF. The full variable domain, in which reference TRBV9 and TRBJ2-4 provide the parts outside the CDR3, is DSGVTQTPKHLITATGQRVTLRCSPRSGDLSVYWYQQSLDQGLQFLIQYYNGEERAKGNILERFSAQQFPDLHSELNLSSLELGDSALYFCASSVTDVLAKNIQYFGAGTRLSVL.

This clone was seen only once. The chain recombines TRBV27 with TRBJ1-3; D perhaps matches TRBD1 (6 bases). Germline loops: CDR1 MNHEY, CDR2 SMNVEV (reference sequence). The CDR3 extends over 12 amino acids. Trimming stripped 7 bases from V and 4 bases from J, with 8 bases between. The CDR3 is CASKDRGNTIYF. The DNA of the CDR3 is TGTGCCAGCAAGGACAGAGGAAACACCATATATTTT.

CDR3 DNA: TGCGCCAGCACCTCTGATCAGGGGGCTGGTACTGAAGCTTTCTTT. It encodes CASTSDQGAGTEAFF. The genes are TRBV5-1 and TRBJ1-1; TRBD1 aligns across 8 bases. CDR1 is SGHRS and CDR2 is YFSETQ in the germline V gene. CDR3 length: 15 amino acids. The V and J ends lost 6 bases and 5 bases, in that order; junction bases with no gene match: 12.

This sequence joins TRBV9 and TRBJ2-3; D is undetermined. Deletions cut 0 bases from V and 3 bases from J, with 14 bases between. This CDR3 spans 16 amino acids. Per germline, CDR1 SGDLS and CDR2 YYNGEE. CDR3 residues: CASSVGARSITDTQYF. The CDR3 DNA is TGTGCCAGCAGCGTAGGCGCCAGGTCGATTACAGATACGCAGTATTTT. The full variable domain, with the rest looked up from reference TRBV9 and TRBJ2-3, is DSGVTQTPKHLITATGQRVTLRCSPRSGDLSVYWYQQSLDQGLQFLIQYYNGEERAKGNILERFSAQQFPDLHSELNLSSLELGDSALYFCASSVGARSITDTQYFGPGTRLTVL.

The chain employs TRBV19 and TRBJ1-2; no reliable D call. Trimming took 4 bases from V and 3 from J, leaving 6 bases between them. The CDR3 loop spans 12 amino acids. Germline V lookup: CDR1 LNHDA, CDR2 SQIVND (reference sequence). CDR3 bases: TGTGCCAGTAGTACAGGAGACTATGGCTACACCTTC. This translates into CASSTGDYGYTF.

This chain joins TRBV27 and TRBJ2-2; 11 bases agree with TRBD2. CDR3 length: 16 residues. CDR1 is MNHEY, CDR2 SMNVEV, per germline (reference sequence). V dropped 0 bases and J dropped 7; count of bases not matched to a gene: 4. The CDR3 coding sequence is TGTGCCAGCAGTTTATCCGGGACTAGCGGTGTCGGGGAGCTGTTTTTT. Its translation: CASSLSGTSGVGELFF.

This chain connects TRBV5-4 to TRBJ2-7; D possibly corresponds to TRBD1 (5 bases). Trimming removed 4 bases from V and 3 bases from J, with 23 bases in between. Germline V CDR1 and CDR2: SGHNT, YYREEE (reference sequence). The CDR3 runs to 17 residues. In DNA, the CDR3 is TGTGCCAGCAGCCTCTACCAAGGACACCCAGCATTCTACGAGCAGTACTTC. Protein: CASSLYQGHPAFYEQYF.

The table lists this clone with a count of one. This rearrangement joins TRBV28 to TRBJ2-7, with no clear D. CDR1 is MDHEN, CDR2 SYDVKM, per germline. The V end was cut by 6 bases, the J end by 2 bases, with 14 bases between. This CDR3 spans 14 amino acids. The chain's CDR3 is CASSSRTDPYEQYF. The CDR3 coding sequence is TGTGCCAGCAGCTCCCGGACGGACCCCTACGAGCAGTACTTC. Based on the CDR3 plus reference TRBV28 and TRBJ2-7, the full variable domain is DVKVTQSSRYLVKRTGEKVFLECVQDMDHENMFWYRQDPGLGLRLIYFSYDVKMKEKGDIPEGYSVSREKKERFSLILESASTNQTSMYLCASSSRTDPYEQYFGPGTRLTVT.

The CDR3 here is CASRLALTYEQYF. The CDR3 DNA reads TGTGCCAGCAGACTAGCCCTAACCTACGAGCAGTACTTC. The chain recombines TRBV27 with TRBJ2-7; D is perhaps TRBD2 (6 bases). V lost 6 bases and J 2 bases, leaving 11 bases between the germline ends. CDR3 length: 13 amino acids. Germline CDR1 MNHEY, CDR2 SMNVEV (reference sequence).

The gene calls are TRBV6-5 and TRBJ2-7; no reliable D call. CDR3 size: 10 residues. The germline V gene encodes CDR1 MNHEY and CDR2 SVGAGI. V was shortened by 10 bases and J by 9 bases, with 13 bases between the two germline ends. The CDR3 DNA is TGTGCCATACAACCGGGCGGGCAGTACTTC. It is translated as CAIQPGGQYF.

The J gene is TRBJ2-3, the V gene TRBV5-1; 10 nucleotides match TRBD2. Germline V lookup: CDR1 SGHRS, CDR2 YFSETQ. Trimming took 4 bases from V and 0 from J; bases not matched to a gene: 5. The CDR3 consists of 16 residues. This CDR3 is CASSPGLAHSTDTQYF. The CDR3 DNA reads as TGCGCCAGCAGCCCGGGACTAGCGCATAGCACAGATACGCAGTATTTT.

CDR3 sequence (DNA): TGTGCCAGCAGTTACCGTGACAGCCCAACCTACGAGCAGTACTTC. As protein: CASSYRDSPTYEQYF. The V gene is TRBV6-5, the J gene TRBJ2-7; D is possibly TRBD1 (5 bases). In germline, CDR1 is MNHEY, CDR2 SVGAGI. V lost 2 bases and J 2 bases, leaving 13 bases between the germline ends. The CDR3 runs to 15 residues.

This clone was counted between two and nine times. The chain carries TRBV19 and TRBJ2-7; D uncertain. V was trimmed by 3 bases and J by 0 bases, leaving 6 bases between them. Germline V lookup: CDR1 LNHDA, CDR2 SQIVND (reference sequence). The CDR3 covers 13 residues. CDR3 protein: CASSMVPSYEQYF. In nucleotides, the CDR3 is TGTGCCAGTAGTATGGTTCCCTCCTACGAGCAGTACTTC.

The V gene is TRBV5-6, the J gene TRBJ1-1, with 9 bases matching TRBD1. CDR3 size: 14 residues. The germline CDR1 and CDR2 sequences are SGHDT and YYEEEE. With V trimmed by 3 bases and J by 8 bases, 8 bases remained unmatched. The CDR3 DNA follows: TGTGCCAGCAGCTCCGGGACAGGGTCTATGGAAGCTTTCTTT. Amino acid sequence: CASSSGTGSMEAFF.

The chain joins TRBV14 to TRBJ2-1; the D is unclear. Germline CDR1 is SGHDN and CDR2 is FVKESK. The CDR3 runs to 13 residues. V dropped 3 bases and J dropped 3 bases, with 6 bases sitting between them. The CDR3 region has the DNA TGTGCCAGCAGCCAGGGTAACTACAATGAGCAGTTCTTC. It codes for CASSQGNYNEQFF.

The J gene is TRBJ2-7, the V gene TRBV27; D is unresolved. This CDR3 has 12 amino acids. The V and J ends lost 6 bases and 7 bases respectively, with 13 bases between them. CDR1 MNHEY and CDR2 SMNVEV come from the germline V gene (reference sequence). DNA of the CDR3: TGTGCCAGCAGCCTCTCAGGTTCGGAGCAGTACTTC. This encodes CASSLSGSEQYF.

The genes are TRBV7-9 and TRBJ2-1, with 8 bases that match TRBD1. The CDR3 consists of 15 residues. The germline V gene has CDR1 SEHNR and CDR2 FQNEAQ (reference sequence). Losses at the gene ends were 5 bases for V and 4 bases for J; bases not matched to a gene: 7. The CDR3 coding sequence is TGTGCCAGCAGCGGCCCCAGACAGGGGTACAATGAGCAGTTCTTC. It encodes CASSGPRQGYNEQFF.

V gene TRBV25-1 combines with J gene TRBJ2-1, with 9 nucleotides matching TRBD1. The CDR3 extends over 15 amino acids. V gave up 1 base and J gave up 8 bases; unmatched junction bases: 6. Germline lookup yields CDR1 MGHDK and CDR2 SYGVNS. The CDR3 here is CASSEFRTGVHEQFF. The DNA of the CDR3 is TGTGCCAGCAGTGAATTCCGGACAGGGGTCCATGAGCAGTTCTTC.

This chain joins TRBV2 and TRBJ2-1; 7 bases are a match to TRBD2. J lost 6 bases, V lost 4 bases, and 3 bases had no gene match. The CDR3 runs to 13 residues. CDR1 and CDR2 from the germline V gene are SNHLY and FYNNEI. CDR3 in amino acids: CASSGRGGNEQFF. DNA of the CDR3: TGTGCCAGCAGTGGACGCGGGGGCAATGAGCAGTTCTTC.

CDR3 sequence: CASSWGRSYEQYF. The CDR3 DNA reads as TGTGCCAGCAGCTGGGGACGTTCCTACGAGCAGTACTTC. The V and J genes are TRBV13 and TRBJ2-7; either TRBD1 or TRBD2 may supply D (5 bases each). CDR3 length: 13 residues. Germline lookup yields CDR1 PRHDT and CDR2 FYEKMQ (reference sequence). Between the trimmed V and J ends, which lost 4 bases and 1 base, there was a span of 8 bases.

V is TRBV25-1 and J is TRBJ1-2, with 11 bases matching TRBD1. Germline V gives CDR1 MGHDK, CDR2 SYGVNS. V dropped 6 bases and J dropped 4; count of bases not matched to a gene: 10. The CDR3 totals 16 residues. The CDR3 reads CASRGRGQGVVYGYTF. DNA for the CDR3: TGTGCCAGCAGGGGGCGGGGACAGGGGGTCGTCTATGGCTACACCTTC.

This chain joins TRBV5-4 and TRBJ2-7; maybe TRBD1 (5 bases). Germline assignment: CDR1 SGHNT and CDR2 YYREEE (reference sequence). CDR3 size: 15 residues. Trimming took off 4 bases at V and 7 bases at J, with 21 bases between the two ends. The CDR3 DNA reads TGTGCCAGCAGCGGAATACGACAAGGGGCTAGGGAGCAGTACTTC. Its protein product is CASSGIRQGAREQYF.

The chain employs TRBV4-2 and TRBJ1-1; possible D gene TRBD1, 5 bases. The CDR3 contains 16 residues. Germline CDR1 is LGHNA and CDR2 is YNFKEQ. Between the trimmed V and J ends, which lost 1 base and 0 bases, there was a span of 12 bases. The chain's CDR3 is CASSQVWQGMNTEAFF. The CDR3 bases are TGTGCCAGCAGCCAAGTCTGGCAGGGAATGAACACTGAAGCTTTCTTT.

Concerning this clone itself: The sample holds other DNA sequences that translate to the same CDR3. CDR3 nucleotide sequence: TGTGCCAGCAGCTTGGTAGGATCCTACGAGCAGTACTTC. It specifies CASSLVGSYEQYF. V and J are TRBV5-4 and TRBJ2-7; D ambiguous. Germline loops: CDR1 SGHNT, CDR2 YYREEE (reference sequence). The CDR3 has 13 residues. Trimming left V 0 bases short and J 1 base short, with 5 bases between.

This chain uses TRBV5-1 with TRBJ1-1; TRBD1 is a possible D gene (5 bases). Germline V gene lookup returns CDR1 SGHRS and CDR2 YFSETQ. The CDR3 loop spans 14 amino acids. Deletions cut 4 bases from V and 1 base from J, with 11 bases between. DNA for the CDR3: TGCGCCAGCAGCGCGGGGACGGGGAACACTGAAGCTTTCTTT. Protein sequence: CASSAGTGNTEAFF.